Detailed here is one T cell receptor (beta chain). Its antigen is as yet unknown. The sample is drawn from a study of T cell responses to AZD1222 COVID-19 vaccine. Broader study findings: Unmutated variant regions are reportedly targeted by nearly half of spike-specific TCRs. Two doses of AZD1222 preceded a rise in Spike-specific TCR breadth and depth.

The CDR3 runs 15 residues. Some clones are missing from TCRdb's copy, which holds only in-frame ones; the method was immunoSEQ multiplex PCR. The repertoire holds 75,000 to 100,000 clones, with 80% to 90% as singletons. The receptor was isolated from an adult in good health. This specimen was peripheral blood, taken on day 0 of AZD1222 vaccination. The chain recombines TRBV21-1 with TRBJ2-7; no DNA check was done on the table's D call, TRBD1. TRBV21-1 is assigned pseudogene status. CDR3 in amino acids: CASSPSAGKAYEQYF. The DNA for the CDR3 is TGTGCCAGCAGCCCCAGCGCAGGGAAAGCCTACGAGCAGTACTTC.